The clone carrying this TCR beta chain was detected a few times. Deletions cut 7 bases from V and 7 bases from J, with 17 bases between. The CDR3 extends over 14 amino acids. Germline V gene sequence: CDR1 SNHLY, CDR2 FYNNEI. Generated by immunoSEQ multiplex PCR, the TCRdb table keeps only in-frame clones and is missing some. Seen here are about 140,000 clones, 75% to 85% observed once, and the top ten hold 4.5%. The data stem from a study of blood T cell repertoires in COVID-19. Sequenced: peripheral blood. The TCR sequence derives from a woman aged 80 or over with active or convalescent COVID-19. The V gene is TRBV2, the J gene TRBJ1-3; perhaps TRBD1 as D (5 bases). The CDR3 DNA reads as TGTGCCAGCATCGTGACAGCCCTACGGAACACCATATATTTT. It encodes CASIVTALRNTIYF.